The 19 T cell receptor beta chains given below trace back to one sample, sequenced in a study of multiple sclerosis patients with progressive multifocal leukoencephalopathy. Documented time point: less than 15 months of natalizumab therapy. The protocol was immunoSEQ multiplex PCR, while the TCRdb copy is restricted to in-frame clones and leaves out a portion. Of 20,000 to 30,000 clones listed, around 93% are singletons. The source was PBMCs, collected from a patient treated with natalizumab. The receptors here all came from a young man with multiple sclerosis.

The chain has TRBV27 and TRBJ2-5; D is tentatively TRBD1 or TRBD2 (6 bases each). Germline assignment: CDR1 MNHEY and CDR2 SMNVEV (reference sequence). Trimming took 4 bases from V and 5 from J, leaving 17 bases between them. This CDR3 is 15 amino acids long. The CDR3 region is CASSYFPGAGETQYF. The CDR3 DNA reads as TGTGCCAGCAGTTATTTTCCGGGGGCCGGGGAGACCCAGTACTTC.

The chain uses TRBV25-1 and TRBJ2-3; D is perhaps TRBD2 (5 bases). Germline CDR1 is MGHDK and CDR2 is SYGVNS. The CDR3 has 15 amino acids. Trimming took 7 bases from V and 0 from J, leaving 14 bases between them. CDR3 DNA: TGTGCCAGCAAAGCCGGGGAGACTAGCACAGATACGCAGTATTTT. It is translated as CASKAGETSTDTQYF.

This chain's CDR3 is CASSWRGGGIGYTF. The CDR3 bases are TGTGCCAGCAGTTGGCGGGGAGGGGGGATCGGCTACACCTTC. This chain uses TRBV6-5 with TRBJ1-2; D might be TRBD1 (6 bases). There are 14 residues in the CDR3. Trimming left V 4 bases short and J 8 bases short, with 17 bases between. CDR1 is MNHEY and CDR2 is SVGAGI in the germline V gene.

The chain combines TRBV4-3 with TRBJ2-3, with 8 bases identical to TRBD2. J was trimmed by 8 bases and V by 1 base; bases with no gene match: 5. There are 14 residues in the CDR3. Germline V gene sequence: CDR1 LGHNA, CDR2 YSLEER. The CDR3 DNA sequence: TGCGCCAGCAGCCAAGGGACTAGCATCGGTACGCAGTATTTT. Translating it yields CASSQGTSIGTQYF.

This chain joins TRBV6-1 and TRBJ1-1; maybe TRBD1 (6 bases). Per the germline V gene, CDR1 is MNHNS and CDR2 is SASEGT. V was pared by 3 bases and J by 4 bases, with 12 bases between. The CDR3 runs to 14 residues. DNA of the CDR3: TGTGCCAGCAGTGAGGGGGGCGTTGTCACTGAAGCTTTCTTT. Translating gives CASSEGGVVTEAFF.

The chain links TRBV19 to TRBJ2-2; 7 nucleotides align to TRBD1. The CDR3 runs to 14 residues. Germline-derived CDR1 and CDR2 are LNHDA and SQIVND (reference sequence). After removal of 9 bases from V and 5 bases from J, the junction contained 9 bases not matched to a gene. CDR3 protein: CASHRQGMTGELFF. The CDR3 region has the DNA TGTGCCAGCCACCGACAGGGTATGACCGGGGAGCTGTTTTTT.

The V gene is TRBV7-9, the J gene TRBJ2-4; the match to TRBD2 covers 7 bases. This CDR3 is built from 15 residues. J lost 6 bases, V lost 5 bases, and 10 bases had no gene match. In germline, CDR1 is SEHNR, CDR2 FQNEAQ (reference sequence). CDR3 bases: TGTGCCAGCAGCCCCCCCCGGGGCGGGGGAAACATTCAGTACTTC. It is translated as CASSPPRGGGNIQYF.

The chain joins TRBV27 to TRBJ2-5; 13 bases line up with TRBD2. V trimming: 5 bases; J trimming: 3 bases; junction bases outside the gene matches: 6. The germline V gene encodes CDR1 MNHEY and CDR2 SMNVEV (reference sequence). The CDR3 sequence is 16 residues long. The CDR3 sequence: CASSPYGLAGEETQYF. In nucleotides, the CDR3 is TGTGCCAGCAGTCCCTATGGACTAGCGGGAGAAGAGACCCAGTACTTC.

CDR3 nucleotide sequence: TGTGCCAGCAGCTTAGAGTTAGCGGTGAACACCGGGGAGCTGTTTTTT. Translating it yields CASSLELAVNTGELFF. The V call is TRBV7-2, the J call TRBJ2-2; a weak D match, TRBD2 (6 bases). Germline loops: CDR1 SGHTA, CDR2 FQGNSA. The CDR3 is made up of 16 amino acids. The V end lost 1 base, the J end lost 1 base, and 10 bases lay between the germline ends.

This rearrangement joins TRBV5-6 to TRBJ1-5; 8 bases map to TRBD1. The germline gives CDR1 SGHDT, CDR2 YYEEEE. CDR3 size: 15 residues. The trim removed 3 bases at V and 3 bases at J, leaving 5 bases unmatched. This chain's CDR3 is CASSSYRGSNQPQHF. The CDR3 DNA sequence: TGTGCCAGCAGCTCATACAGGGGGTCCAATCAGCCCCAGCATTTT.

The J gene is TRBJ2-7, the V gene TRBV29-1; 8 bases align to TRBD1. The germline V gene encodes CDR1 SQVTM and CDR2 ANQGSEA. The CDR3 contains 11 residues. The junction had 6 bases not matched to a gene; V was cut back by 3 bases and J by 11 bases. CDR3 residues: CSVDEGQGKYF. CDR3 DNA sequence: TGCAGCGTTGATGAAGGACAGGGAAAGTACTTC.

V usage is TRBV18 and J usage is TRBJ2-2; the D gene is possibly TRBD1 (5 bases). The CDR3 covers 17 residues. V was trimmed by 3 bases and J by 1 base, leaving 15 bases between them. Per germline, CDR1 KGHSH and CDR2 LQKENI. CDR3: CASSPKRTLRNTGELFF. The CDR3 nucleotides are TGTGCCAGCTCACCTAAGAGGACATTACGGAACACCGGGGAGCTGTTTTTT.

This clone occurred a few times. The CDR3 loop reads CASGLVTTEFYNEQFF. Written as DNA, the CDR3 is TGTGCTAGTGGTTTGGTAACGACGGAGTTCTACAATGAGCAGTTCTTC. The chain recombines TRBV12-5 with TRBJ2-1; D not resolved. CDR3 length: 16 residues. In germline, CDR1 is LGHNT, CDR2 FRNRAP. Between the trimmed V and J ends, which lost 0 bases and 3 bases, there was a span of 12 bases.

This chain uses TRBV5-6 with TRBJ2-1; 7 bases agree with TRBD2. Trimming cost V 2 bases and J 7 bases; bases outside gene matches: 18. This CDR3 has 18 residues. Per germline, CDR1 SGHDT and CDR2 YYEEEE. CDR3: CASSLAKRLAGLENEQFF. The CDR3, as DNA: TGTGCCAGCAGCTTAGCGAAGCGACTAGCTGGCCTTGAAAATGAGCAGTTCTTC.

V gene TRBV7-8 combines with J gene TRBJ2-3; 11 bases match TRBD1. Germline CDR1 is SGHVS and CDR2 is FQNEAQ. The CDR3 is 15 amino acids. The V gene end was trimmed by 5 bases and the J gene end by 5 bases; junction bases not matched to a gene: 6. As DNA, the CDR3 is TGTGCCAGCAGCGCCAGGACAGGGGGCGGAGATACGCAGTATTTT. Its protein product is CASSARTGGGDTQYF. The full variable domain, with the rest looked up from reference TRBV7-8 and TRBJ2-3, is GAGVSQSPRYKVAKRGQDVALRCDPISGHVSLFWYQQALGQGPEFLTYFQNEAQLDKSGLPSDRFFAERPEGSVSTLKIQRTQQEDSAVYLCASSARTGGGDTQYFGPGTRLTVL.

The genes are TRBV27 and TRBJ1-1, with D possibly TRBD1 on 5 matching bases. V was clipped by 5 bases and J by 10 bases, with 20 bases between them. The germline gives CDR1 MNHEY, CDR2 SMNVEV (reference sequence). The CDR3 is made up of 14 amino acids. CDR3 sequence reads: CASSPLTGTAGAFF. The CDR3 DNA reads TGTGCCAGCAGTCCCCTTACCGGGACGGCGGGAGCTTTCTTT.

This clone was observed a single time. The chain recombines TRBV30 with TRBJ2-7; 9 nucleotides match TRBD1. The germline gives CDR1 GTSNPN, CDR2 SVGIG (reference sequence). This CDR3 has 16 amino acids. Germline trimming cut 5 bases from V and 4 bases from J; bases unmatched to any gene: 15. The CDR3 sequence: CAWFRRDRVNRYEQYF. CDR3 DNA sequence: TGTGCCTGGTTCAGACGGGACAGGGTAAACCGATACGAGCAGTACTTC.

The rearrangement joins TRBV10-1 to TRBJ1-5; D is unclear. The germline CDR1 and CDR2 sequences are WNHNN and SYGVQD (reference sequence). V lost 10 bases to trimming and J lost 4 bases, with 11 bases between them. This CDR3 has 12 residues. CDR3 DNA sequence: TGCGCCACTTGGACGGAAAATCAGCCCCAGCATTTT. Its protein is CATWTENQPQHF.

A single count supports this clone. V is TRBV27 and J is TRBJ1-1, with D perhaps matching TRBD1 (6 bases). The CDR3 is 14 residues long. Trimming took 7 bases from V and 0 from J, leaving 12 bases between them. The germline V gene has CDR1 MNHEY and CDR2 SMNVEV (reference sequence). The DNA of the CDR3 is TGTGCCAGCAACTCAGGGGATCTGAACACTGAAGCTTTCTTT. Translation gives CASNSGDLNTEAFF.